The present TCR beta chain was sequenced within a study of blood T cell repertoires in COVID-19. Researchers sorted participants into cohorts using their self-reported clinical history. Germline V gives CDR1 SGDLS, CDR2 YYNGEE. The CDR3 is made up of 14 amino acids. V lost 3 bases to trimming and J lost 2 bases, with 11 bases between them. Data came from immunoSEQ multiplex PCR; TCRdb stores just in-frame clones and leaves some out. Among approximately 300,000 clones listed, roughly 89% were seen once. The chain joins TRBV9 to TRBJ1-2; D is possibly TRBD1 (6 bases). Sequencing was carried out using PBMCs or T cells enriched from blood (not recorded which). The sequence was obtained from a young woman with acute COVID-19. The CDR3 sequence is CASSADRTNYGYTF. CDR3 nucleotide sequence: TGTGCCAGCAGCGCCGACAGGACCAACTATGGCTACACCTTC.